What follows describes a single T cell receptor (beta chain). Its antigen remains unidentified. The length of the CDR3 is 14 residues. V gave up 2 bases and J gave up 5 bases, with 12 bases separating them. The germline CDR1 and CDR2 sequences are SGHDT and YYEEEE. This record comes from a study of cytomegalovirus exposure and HLA in healthy donors. As for the study in general: A data release that came early held approximately 85 million unique TCRs from HLA-typed donors.

Study-level points and caveats: There were reportedly fewer N-insertions in an Asian-associated ancestry cluster than the roughly 670-donor mean, in a later analysis. Among TCR beta chains, those listed as cytomegalovirus-associated numbered more than 150. Several of the most significant clusters appeared linked to common viral pathogens, based on a later analysis.

PCR used 60 Vbeta primers and 13 Jbeta primers. Profiling relied on immunoSEQ multiplex PCR, and the TCRdb table lists in-frame clones only, not all of them. This sample contains 150,000 to 200,000 clones. The specimen sequenced was PBMCs. The receptor's source is a woman in her late teens or twenties in good health and CMV-seropositive. The chain joins TRBV5-6 to TRBJ2-3; a possible D gene is TRBD2 (6 bases). The CDR3 DNA reads as TGTGCCAGCAGCTTTAGCGGTACCAAAGATACGCAGTATTTT. Protein product: CASSFSGTKDTQYF.